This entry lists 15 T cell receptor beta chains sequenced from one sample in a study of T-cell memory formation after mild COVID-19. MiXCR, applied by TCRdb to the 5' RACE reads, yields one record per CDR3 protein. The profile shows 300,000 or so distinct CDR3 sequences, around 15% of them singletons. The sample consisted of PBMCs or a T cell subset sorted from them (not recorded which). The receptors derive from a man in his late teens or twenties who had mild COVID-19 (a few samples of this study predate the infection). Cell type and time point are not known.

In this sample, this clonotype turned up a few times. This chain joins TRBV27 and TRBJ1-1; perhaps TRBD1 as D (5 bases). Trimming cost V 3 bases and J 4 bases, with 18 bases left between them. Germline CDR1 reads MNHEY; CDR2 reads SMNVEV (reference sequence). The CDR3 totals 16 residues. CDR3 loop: CASSFISTQGPTEAFF. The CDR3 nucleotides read TGTGCCAGCAGTTTCATATCAACCCAGGGCCCCACTGAAGCTTTCTTT.

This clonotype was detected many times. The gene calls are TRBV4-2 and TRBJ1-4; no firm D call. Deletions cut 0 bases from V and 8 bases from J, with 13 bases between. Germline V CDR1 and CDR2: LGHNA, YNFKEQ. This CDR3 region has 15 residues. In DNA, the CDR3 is TGTGCCAGCAGCCAAGATCCGACCTCTCTCGAAAAACTGTTTTTT. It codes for CASSQDPTSLEKLFF.

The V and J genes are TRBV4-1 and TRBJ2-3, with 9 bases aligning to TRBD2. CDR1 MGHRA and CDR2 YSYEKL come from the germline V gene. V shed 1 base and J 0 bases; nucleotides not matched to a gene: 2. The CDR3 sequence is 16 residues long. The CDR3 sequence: CASSQVGLASTDTQYF. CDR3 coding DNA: TGCGCCAGCAGCCAAGTCGGACTAGCGAGCACAGATACGCAGTATTTT.

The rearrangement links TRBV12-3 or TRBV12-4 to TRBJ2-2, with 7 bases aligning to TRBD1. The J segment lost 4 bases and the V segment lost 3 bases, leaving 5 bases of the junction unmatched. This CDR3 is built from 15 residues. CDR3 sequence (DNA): TGTGCCAGCAGTTTCTCTGACAGGGCCACCGGGGAGCTGTTTTTT. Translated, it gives CASSFSDRATGELFF.

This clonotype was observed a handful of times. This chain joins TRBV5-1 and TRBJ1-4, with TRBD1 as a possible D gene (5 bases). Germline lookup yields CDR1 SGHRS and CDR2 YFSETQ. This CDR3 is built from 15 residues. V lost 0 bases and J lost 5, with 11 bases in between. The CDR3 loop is CASSLGDSINEKLFF. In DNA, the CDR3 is TGCGCCAGCAGCTTGGGCGACAGTATAAATGAAAAACTGTTTTTT.

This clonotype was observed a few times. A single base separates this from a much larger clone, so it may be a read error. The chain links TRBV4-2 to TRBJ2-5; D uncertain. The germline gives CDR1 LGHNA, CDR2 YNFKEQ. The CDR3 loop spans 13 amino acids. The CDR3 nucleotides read TGTGCCATCAGCCAGAGTGTTGCGGAGACCCAGTACTTC. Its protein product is CAISQSVAETQYF.

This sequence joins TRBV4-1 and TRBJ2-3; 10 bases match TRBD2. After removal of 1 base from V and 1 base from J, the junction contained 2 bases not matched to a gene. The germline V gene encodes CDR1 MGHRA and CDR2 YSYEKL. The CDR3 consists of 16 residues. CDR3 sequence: CASSQGLAGGTDTQYF. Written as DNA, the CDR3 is TGCGCCAGCAGCCAAGGTCTAGCGGGGGGCACAGATACGCAGTATTTT.

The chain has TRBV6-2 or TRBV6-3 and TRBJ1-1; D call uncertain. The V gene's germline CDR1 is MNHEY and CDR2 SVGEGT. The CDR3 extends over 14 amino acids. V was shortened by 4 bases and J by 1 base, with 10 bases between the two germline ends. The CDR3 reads CASSFTQANTEAFF. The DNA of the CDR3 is TGTGCCAGCAGTTTCACCCAGGCGAACACTGAAGCTTTCTTT.

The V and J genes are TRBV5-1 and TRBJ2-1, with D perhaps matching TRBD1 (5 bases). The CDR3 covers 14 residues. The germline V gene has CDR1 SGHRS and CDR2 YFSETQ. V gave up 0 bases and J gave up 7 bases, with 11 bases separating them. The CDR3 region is CASSLGNAGNEQFF. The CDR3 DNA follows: TGCGCCAGCAGCTTGGGTAACGCAGGGAATGAGCAGTTCTTC.

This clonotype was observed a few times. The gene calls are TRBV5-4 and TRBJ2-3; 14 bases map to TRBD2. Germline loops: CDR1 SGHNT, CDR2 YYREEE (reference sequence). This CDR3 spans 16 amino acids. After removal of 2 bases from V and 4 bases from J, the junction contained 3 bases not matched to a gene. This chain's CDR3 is CASSFGTSGGPDTQYF. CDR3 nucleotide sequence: TGTGCCAGCAGCTTCGGGACTAGCGGGGGCCCAGATACGCAGTATTTT.

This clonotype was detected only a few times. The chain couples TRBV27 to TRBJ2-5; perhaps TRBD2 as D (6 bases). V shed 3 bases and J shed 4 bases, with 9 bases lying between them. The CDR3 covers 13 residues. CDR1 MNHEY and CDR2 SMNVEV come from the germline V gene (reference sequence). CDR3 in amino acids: CASSFSGSETQYF. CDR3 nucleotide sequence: TGTGCCAGCAGTTTTAGCGGATCAGAGACCCAGTACTTC.

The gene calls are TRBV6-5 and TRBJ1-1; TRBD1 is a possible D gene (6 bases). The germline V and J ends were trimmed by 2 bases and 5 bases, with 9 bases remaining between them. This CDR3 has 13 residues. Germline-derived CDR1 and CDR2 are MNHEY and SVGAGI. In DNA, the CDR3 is TGTGCCAGCAGTTACGAGAGGGGGACTGAAGCTTTCTTT. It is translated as CASSYERGTEAFF.

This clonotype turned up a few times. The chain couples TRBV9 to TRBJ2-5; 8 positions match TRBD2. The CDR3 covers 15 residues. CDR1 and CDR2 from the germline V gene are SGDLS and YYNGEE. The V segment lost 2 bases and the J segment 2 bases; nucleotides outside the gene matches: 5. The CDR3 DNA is TGTGCCAGCAGCGTTGTAGCGGGGAGGCAAGAGACCCAGTACTTC. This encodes CASSVVAGRQETQYF.

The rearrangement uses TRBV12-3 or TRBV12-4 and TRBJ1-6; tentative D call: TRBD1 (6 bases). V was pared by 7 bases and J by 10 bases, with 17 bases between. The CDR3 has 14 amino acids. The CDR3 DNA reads TGTGCCAGCACCTCCCTGGGGGGGCAATCACCCCTCCACTTT. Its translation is CASTSLGGQSPLHF.

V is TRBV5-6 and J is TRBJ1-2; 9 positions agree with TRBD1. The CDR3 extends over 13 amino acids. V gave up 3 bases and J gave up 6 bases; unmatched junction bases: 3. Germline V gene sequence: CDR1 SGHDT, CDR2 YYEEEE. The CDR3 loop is CASSWDRDDGYTF. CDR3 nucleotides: TGTGCCAGCAGCTGGGACAGGGACGATGGCTACACCTTC.